Each of the 30 T cell receptor beta chains below was sequenced from the same sample in a study of cytomegalovirus exposure and HLA in healthy donors. Here immunoSEQ multiplex PCR was the method, and the copy in TCRdb shows in-frame clones only, minus some. The data hold under 65,000 clones, with roughly 95% observed a single time. The sample comprised PBMCs. The receptors derive from a woman aged 18 to 35 in good health and CMV-seropositive.

This chain joins TRBV15 and TRBJ1-1; 7 nucleotides align to TRBD1. CDR3 length: 13 residues. The germline CDR1 and CDR2 sequences are LNHNV and YYDKDF (reference sequence). The V segment lost 5 bases and the J segment 2 bases; nucleotides outside the gene matches: 2. The CDR3 DNA reads as TGTGCCACCAGCCGGGACAGAAACACTGAAGCTTTCTTT. It is translated as CATSRDRNTEAFF. The full variable domain, in which reference TRBV15 and TRBJ1-1 provide the parts outside the CDR3, is DAMVIQNPRYQVTQFGKPVTLSCSQTLNHNVMYWYQQKSSQAPKLLFHYYDKDFNNEADTPDNFQSRRPNTSFCFLDIRSPGLGDTAMYLCATSRDRNTEAFFGQGTRLTVV.

The chain carries TRBV7-2 and TRBJ2-5; 7 nucleotides agree with TRBD1. Germline trimming cut 5 bases from V and 5 bases from J; bases unmatched to any gene: 14. CDR3 length equals 16 residues. Germline V gene data show CDR1 as SGHTA and CDR2 as FQGNSA. Written as DNA, the CDR3 is TGTGCCAGCAGCCACAGTCCCCGACAGGGTGGGGAGACCCAGTACTTC. Its protein is CASSHSPRQGGETQYF.

This clone occurred once. V gene TRBV30 combines with J gene TRBJ2-3; unclear D gene. Trimming took off 2 bases at V and 0 bases at J, with 12 bases between the two ends. The length of the CDR3 is 15 residues. In germline, CDR1 is GTSNPN, CDR2 SVGIG (reference sequence). The CDR3 reads CAWSLGSKSTDTQYF. The DNA of the CDR3 is TGTGCCTGGAGTCTGGGCAGCAAAAGCACAGATACGCAGTATTTT.

This clone occurred once. The V gene is TRBV28, the J gene TRBJ2-7, with D perhaps TRBD1 (5 bases). Germline V lookup: CDR1 MDHEN, CDR2 SYDVKM. V was cut by 2 bases and J by 2 bases, with 7 bases left in between. The CDR3 runs to 13 residues. The CDR3 spells CASSLADTYEQYF. The CDR3, as DNA: TGTGCCAGCAGTTTAGCGGACACCTACGAGCAGTACTTC.

The rearrangement links TRBV7-9 to TRBJ1-4, with D perhaps matching TRBD1 (6 bases). V lost 5 bases, J lost 6 bases, and 16 bases lay in between. CDR1 is SEHNR and CDR2 is FQNEAQ in the germline V gene (reference sequence). This CDR3 region has 15 residues. CDR3 nucleotide sequence: TGTGCCAGCAGCCCAAGTACAGGGAGTTATGAAAAACTGTTTTTT. It codes for CASSPSTGSYEKLFF.

The chain uses TRBV28 and TRBJ2-1; 13 bases align to TRBD2. The CDR3 runs to 17 residues. V shed 1 base and J 7 bases; nucleotides not matched to a gene: 7. Germline-derived CDR1 and CDR2 are MDHEN and SYDVKM. CDR3 nucleotides: TGTGCCAGCAGTTTATTCCTAAGACTAGCGGGAGGTAATGAGCAGTTCTTC. This translates into CASSLFLRLAGGNEQFF.

The chain employs TRBV6-9 and TRBJ2-7; 13 bases align to TRBD2. The CDR3 has 21 amino acids. V lost 1 base to trimming and J lost 4 bases; unmatched junction nucleotides: 19. Germline CDR1 and CDR2: MNHGY and SVAAGI. CDR3 amino acids: CASSYFVGPGATSGRFYEQYF. The CDR3 DNA reads TGTGCCAGCAGTTATTTTGTTGGGCCAGGGGCGACTAGCGGGAGGTTTTACGAGCAGTACTTC.

The V gene is TRBV4-1, the J gene TRBJ2-1; 8 bases align to TRBD2. The germline V gene encodes CDR1 MGHRA and CDR2 YSYEKL. CDR3 size: 16 residues. With 1 base clipped from V and 8 bases from J, the junction kept 10 bases outside the gene matches. CDR3 DNA: TGCGCCAGCAGCCAAGTTCAGACTAGCGAAAGTGATGAGCAGTTCTTC. Its translation: CASSQVQTSESDEQFF.

This sequence joins TRBV6-5 and TRBJ1-5; D is possibly TRBD1 (5 bases). This CDR3 has 14 residues. V lost 6 bases and J 3 bases, leaving 12 bases between the germline ends. The V gene's germline CDR1 is MNHEY and CDR2 SVGAGI. CDR3 coding DNA: TGTGCCAGCAGAACCGGGGGGAACAATCAGCCCCAGCATTTT. Translation gives CASRTGGNNQPQHF.

This clone was seen just once. The rearrangement uses TRBV10-3 and TRBJ2-7, with 14 bases that match TRBD2. CDR1 and CDR2 from the germline V gene are ENHRY and SYGVKD. Trimming at V came to 4 bases and at J to 7 bases, leaving 9 bases not matched to a gene. The CDR3 has 16 amino acids. In DNA, the CDR3 is TGTGCCATCAGTGGCCCGACTAGCGGGAGGGCCGGGGAGCAGTACTTC. Translated, it gives CAISGPTSGRAGEQYF.

In nucleotides, the CDR3 is TGTGCCAGCAGCTTAGGAGGTCTAGGCGAAAAACTGTTTTTT. Translated, it gives CASSLGGLGEKLFF. The J gene is TRBJ1-4, the V gene TRBV13; D unclear. Between the trimmed V and J ends, which lost 0 bases and 8 bases, there was a span of 10 bases. Germline V gene data show CDR1 as PRHDT and CDR2 as FYEKMQ (reference sequence). The CDR3 consists of 14 residues.

The rearrangement uses TRBV19 and TRBJ1-6; D gene ambiguous. Germline values: CDR1 LNHDA, CDR2 SQIVND (reference sequence). Trimming pared 6 bases from V and 0 bases from J, leaving 12 bases between. CDR3 length: 16 amino acids. The CDR3 loop reads CASRVETPSYNSPLHF. DNA of the CDR3: TGTGCCAGTAGGGTCGAGACTCCCTCCTATAATTCACCCCTCCACTTT.

The gene calls are TRBV9 and TRBJ1-1; D perhaps matches TRBD1 (6 bases). Germline-derived CDR1 and CDR2 are SGDLS and YYNGEE. There are 11 residues in the CDR3. V dropped 3 bases and J dropped 6 bases, with 6 bases sitting between them. DNA of the CDR3: TGTGCCAGCAGCGGGACAGCTGAAGCTTTCTTT. This sequence encodes CASSGTAEAFF.

The CDR3 DNA reads as TGTGCCAGCAGCTTAGGGACTAGTGGGGCCGGCAATGAGCAGTTCTTC. The encoded protein is CASSLGTSGAGNEQFF. The rearrangement links TRBV7-6 to TRBJ2-1, with 7 bases that match TRBD2. The germline V gene has CDR1 SGHVS and CDR2 FNYEAQ. V gave up 1 base and J gave up 6 bases; unmatched junction bases: 9. This CDR3 comprises 16 residues.

The genes are TRBV6-4 and TRBJ1-6; D gene unclear. This CDR3 is built from 15 residues. Germline V gene lookup returns CDR1 MRHNA and CDR2 SNTAGT. The V end lost 0 bases, the J end lost 5 bases, and 8 bases lay between the germline ends. CDR3 sequence: CASSDSRADNSPLHF. In nucleotides, the CDR3 is TGTGCCAGCAGTGACTCGAGGGCCGATAATTCACCCCTCCACTTT.

The genes are TRBV28 and TRBJ2-5; 9 nucleotides line up with TRBD2. V trimming: 4 bases; J trimming: 9 bases; junction bases outside the gene matches: 12. CDR1 is MDHEN and CDR2 is SYDVKM in the germline V gene. This CDR3 is built from 15 residues. CDR3 loop: CASSSLGSGGPPQYF. The CDR3 nucleotides are TGTGCCAGCAGTTCCTTGGGTAGCGGGGGTCCCCCCCAGTACTTC.

In its sample, this clone was seen once. The chain links TRBV27 to TRBJ2-5, with TRBD1 matching 7 bases. V was pared by 5 bases and J by 7 bases, with 16 bases of the junction left unmatched. Per germline, CDR1 MNHEY and CDR2 SMNVEV (reference sequence). The CDR3 totals 16 residues. CDR3 in amino acids: CASSLQGGTPVGTQYF. CDR3 DNA: TGTGCCAGCAGTCTCCAAGGGGGCACCCCGGTAGGGACCCAGTACTTC.

The chain joins TRBV7-2 to TRBJ2-3; 7 positions match TRBD1. The CDR3 runs 16 residues. The V segment lost 2 bases and the J segment 7 bases; nucleotides outside the gene matches: 12. The germline V gene encodes CDR1 SGHTA and CDR2 FQGNSA. The CDR3: CASSLSGGGPANTQYF. Written as DNA, the CDR3 is TGTGCCAGCAGCTTATCAGGGGGTGGACCTGCTAATACGCAGTATTTT.

The chain carries TRBV5-8 and TRBJ1-2; 9 bases match TRBD1. CDR3 length: 16 residues. The germline gives CDR1 SGHTS, CDR2 YDEGEE. Unmatched junction bases numbered 11, after V lost 4 bases and J lost 4 bases. The CDR3 reads CASSPGPGQGSYGYTF. In DNA, the CDR3 is TGTGCCAGCAGCCCGGGTCCGGGACAGGGTAGCTATGGCTACACCTTC.

This rearrangement joins TRBV2 to TRBJ1-6, with D perhaps TRBD1 (6 bases). This CDR3 is 13 amino acids long. V lost 7 bases and J 7 bases, leaving 11 bases between the germline ends. The V gene's germline CDR1 is SNHLY and CDR2 FYNNEI. The CDR3 protein is CASIRTVNSPLHF. The CDR3 region has the DNA TGTGCCAGCATACGGACAGTGAATTCACCCCTCCACTTT. Complete variable domain (other parts from reference TRBV2 and TRBJ1-6): EPEVTQTPSHQVTQMGQEVILRCVPISNHLYFYWYRQILGQKVEFLVSFYNNEISEKSEIFDDQFSVERPDGSNFTLKIRSTKLEDSAMYFCASIRTVNSPLHFGNGTRLTVT.

The chain is built from TRBV6-5 and TRBJ2-4; 7 positions agree with TRBD1. The CDR3 contains 16 residues. Germline assignment: CDR1 MNHEY and CDR2 SVGAGI. The ends lost 2 bases at V and 4 bases at J; junction bases unmatched: 8. CDR3 region: CASSYRGGAAKNIQYF. CDR3 DNA: TGTGCCAGCAGTTACCGAGGGGGCGCCGCGAAAAACATTCAGTACTTC.

This clone has more than one count but fewer than ten. V gene TRBV28 combines with J gene TRBJ1-1; weak D call: TRBD1 (5 bases). This CDR3 has 15 amino acids. V was cut by 2 bases and J by 5 bases, with 15 bases left in between. Per the germline V gene, CDR1 is MDHEN and CDR2 is SYDVKM. In DNA, the CDR3 is TGTGCCAGCAGTTTAGGAGGGAGCAGGGAGACTGAAGCTTTCTTT. Translated, it gives CASSLGGSRETEAFF.

This chain joins TRBV7-8 and TRBJ2-7; TRBD2 matches at 11 bases. This CDR3 region has 15 residues. V lost 3 bases, J lost 9 bases, and 10 bases stayed unmatched. Per the germline V gene, CDR1 is SGHVS and CDR2 is FQNEAQ. The CDR3 region has the DNA TGTGCCAGCAGCTTCACTAGCGGGAGTAGTGGGGGGCAGTACTTC. This sequence encodes CASSFTSGSSGGQYF.

This chain connects TRBV7-2 to TRBJ1-2, with TRBD1 matching 7 bases. The CDR3 contains 15 residues. The V and J ends lost 4 bases and 9 bases, in that order; junction bases with no gene match: 14. Germline-derived CDR1 and CDR2 are SGHTA and FQGNSA. The CDR3, as DNA: TGTGCCAGCAGCTCTTACGGGACAGCGAGTCAAAGCTACACCTTC. Its translation is CASSSYGTASQSYTF.

The genes are TRBV7-2 and TRBJ1-5, with 7 nucleotides matching TRBD1. Losses at the gene ends were 4 bases for V and 4 bases for J; bases not matched to a gene: 4. This CDR3 spans 14 amino acids. Per the germline V gene, CDR1 is SGHTA and CDR2 is FQGNSA. CDR3 coding DNA: TGTGCCAGCAGCTATAGACAGGGTAATCAGCCCCAGCATTTT. Protein: CASSYRQGNQPQHF.

The chain links TRBV5-1 to TRBJ2-1; 11 positions match TRBD2. J lost 3 bases, V lost 4 bases, and 12 bases had no gene match. Germline V CDR1 and CDR2: SGHRS, YFSETQ. This CDR3 is 18 amino acids long. The CDR3 sequence: CASSTEYSGRAYYNEQFF. The CDR3, as DNA: TGCGCCAGCAGCACCGAGTATAGCGGGAGGGCTTACTACAATGAGCAGTTCTTC.

The rearrangement links TRBV27 to TRBJ2-5; 10 bases align to TRBD2. The germline gives CDR1 MNHEY, CDR2 SMNVEV (reference sequence). CDR3 length equals 16 residues. Trimming at V came to 7 bases and at J to 1 base, leaving 9 bases not matched to a gene. CDR3 sequence (DNA): TGTGCCAGCACGGGTAGCGGGAGGATCGGCCAAGAGACCCAGTACTTC. This sequence encodes CASTGSGRIGQETQYF.

DNA for the CDR3: TGTGCCAGCATGCAGGGGAACACGGGCGAGCAGTACTTC. Its protein is CASMQGNTGEQYF. The chain is built from TRBV27 and TRBJ2-7; a weak D match, TRBD1 (6 bases). The germline gives CDR1 MNHEY, CDR2 SMNVEV (reference sequence). The V gene lost 7 bases and the J gene lost 6 bases, with 16 bases spanning the gap. The CDR3 totals 13 residues.

The chain carries TRBV15 and TRBJ2-7; the match to TRBD1 covers 8 bases. The V gene's germline CDR1 is LNHNV and CDR2 YYDKDF (reference sequence). V shed 3 bases and J 5 bases; nucleotides not matched to a gene: 6. This CDR3 is built from 14 residues. CDR3 sequence: CATSSADREDEQYF. The CDR3 DNA reads TGTGCCACCAGCAGCGCGGACAGGGAGGACGAGCAGTACTTC.

V usage is TRBV19 and J usage is TRBJ1-5; D remains unclear. This CDR3 is 12 amino acids long. Germline V CDR1 and CDR2: LNHDA, SQIVND (reference sequence). Trimming took 1 base from V and 7 from J, leaving 5 bases between them. CDR3 DNA: TGTGCCAGTAGTATAGGGCAGCAGCCCCAGCATTTT. Residues: CASSIGQQPQHF.